What follows are 3 T cell receptor beta chains derived from one specimen sequenced in a study of blood T cell repertoires in COVID-19. The method was immunoSEQ multiplex PCR; TCRdb's version includes in-frame clones alone and lacks a portion of them. The table includes roughly 270,000 clones, less than 85% detected once. The specimen sequenced was PBMCs or T cells enriched from blood (not recorded which). The receptor source for this set is a woman in her forties or fifties who had recovered from COVID-19.

The chain joins TRBV2 to TRBJ2-5, with TRBD2 as a possible D gene (7 bases). This CDR3 comprises 14 residues. V lost 7 bases, J lost 5 bases, and 17 bases lay in between. Per the germline V gene, CDR1 is SNHLY and CDR2 is FYNNEI. For the CDR3, the DNA is TGTGCCAGCAAGGGGGGCGGGAGCGGGGAGACCCAGTACTTC. This sequence encodes CASKGGGSGETQYF.

V gene TRBV7-8 combines with J gene TRBJ1-1, with TRBD1 identical over 8 bases. The CDR3 sequence is 15 residues long. Germline V gene sequence: CDR1 SGHVS, CDR2 FQNEAQ. Losses at the gene ends were 5 bases for V and 5 bases for J; bases not matched to a gene: 10. CDR3 bases: TGTGCCAGCAGCCTACTAGGACAGGGTTTAACTGAAGCTTTCTTT. Protein sequence: CASSLLGQGLTEAFF.

The V call is TRBV27, the J call TRBJ2-1, with D perhaps TRBD1 (5 bases). Trimming pared 0 bases from V and 2 bases from J, leaving 11 bases between. CDR1 is MNHEY, CDR2 SMNVEV, per germline (reference sequence). The CDR3 covers 16 residues. CDR3 amino acids: CASSLSTEATYNEQFF. In nucleotides, the CDR3 is TGTGCCAGCAGTTTATCGACAGAAGCTACCTACAATGAGCAGTTCTTC.